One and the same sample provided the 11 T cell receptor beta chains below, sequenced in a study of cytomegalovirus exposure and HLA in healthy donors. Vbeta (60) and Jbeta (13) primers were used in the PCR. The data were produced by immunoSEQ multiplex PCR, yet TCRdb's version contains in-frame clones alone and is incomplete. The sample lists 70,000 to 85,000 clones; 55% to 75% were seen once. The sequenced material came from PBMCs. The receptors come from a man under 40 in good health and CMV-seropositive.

Here the CDR3 DNA reads TGTGCCAGCAGCGGGAGGGGGGCGGGTAAAGAGACCCAGTACTTC. It translates to CASSGRGAGKETQYF. This rearrangement joins TRBV5-5 to TRBJ2-5; weak D call: TRBD2 (7 bases). Germline V gene lookup returns CDR1 SGHKS and CDR2 YYEKEE (reference sequence). The CDR3 spans 15 residues. Deletions cut 4 bases from V and 3 bases from J, with 16 bases between.

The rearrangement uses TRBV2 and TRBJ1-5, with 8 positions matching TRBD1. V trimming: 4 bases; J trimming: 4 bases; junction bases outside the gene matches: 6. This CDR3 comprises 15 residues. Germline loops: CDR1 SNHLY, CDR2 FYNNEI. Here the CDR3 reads CASSVWTGSNQPQHF. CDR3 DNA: TGTGCCAGCAGTGTATGGACAGGGAGTAATCAGCCCCAGCATTTT.

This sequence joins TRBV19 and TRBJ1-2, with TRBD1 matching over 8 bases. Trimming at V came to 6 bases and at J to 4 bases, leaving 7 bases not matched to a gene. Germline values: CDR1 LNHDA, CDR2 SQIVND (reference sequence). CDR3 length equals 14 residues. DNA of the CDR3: TGTGCCAGTAGAAAGGGCGGACAGGGCTATGGCTACACCTTC. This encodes CASRKGGQGYGYTF.

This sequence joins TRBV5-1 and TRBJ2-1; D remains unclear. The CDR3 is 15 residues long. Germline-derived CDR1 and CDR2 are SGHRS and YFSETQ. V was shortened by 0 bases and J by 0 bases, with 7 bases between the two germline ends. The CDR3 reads CASSLEQSSYNEQFF. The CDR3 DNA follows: TGCGCCAGCAGCTTGGAACAGAGCTCCTACAATGAGCAGTTCTTC.

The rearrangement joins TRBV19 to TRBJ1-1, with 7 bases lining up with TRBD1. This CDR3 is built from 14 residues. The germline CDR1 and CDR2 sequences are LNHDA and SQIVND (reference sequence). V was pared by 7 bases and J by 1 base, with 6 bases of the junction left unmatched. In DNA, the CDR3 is TGTGCCAGTACCCTGGGACAGTCGAACACTGAAGCTTTCTTT. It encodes CASTLGQSNTEAFF.

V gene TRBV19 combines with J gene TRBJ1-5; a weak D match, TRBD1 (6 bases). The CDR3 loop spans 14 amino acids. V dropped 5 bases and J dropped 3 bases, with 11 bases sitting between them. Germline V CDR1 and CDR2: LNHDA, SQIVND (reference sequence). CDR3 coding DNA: TGTGCCAGTAGTGTACAGGGAAACAATCAGCCCCAGCATTTT. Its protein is CASSVQGNNQPQHF. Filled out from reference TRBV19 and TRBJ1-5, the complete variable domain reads DGGITQSPKYLFRKEGQNVTLSCEQNLNHDAMYWYRQDPGQGLRLIYYSQIVNDFQKGDIAEGYSVSREKKESFPLTVTSAQKNPTAFYLCASSVQGNNQPQHFGDGTRLSIL.

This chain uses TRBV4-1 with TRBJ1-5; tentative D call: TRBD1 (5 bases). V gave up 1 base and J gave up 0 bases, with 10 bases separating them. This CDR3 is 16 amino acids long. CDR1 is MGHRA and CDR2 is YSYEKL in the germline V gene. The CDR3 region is CASSQGTPHSNQPQHF. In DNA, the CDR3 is TGCGCCAGCAGCCAAGGGACACCACATAGCAATCAGCCCCAGCATTTT.

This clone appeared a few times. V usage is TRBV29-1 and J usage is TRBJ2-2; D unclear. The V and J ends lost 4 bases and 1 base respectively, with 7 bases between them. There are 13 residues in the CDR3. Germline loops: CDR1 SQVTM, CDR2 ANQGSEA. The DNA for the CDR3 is TGCAGCGTTGGGGCAGTGAACACCGGGGAGCTGTTTTTT. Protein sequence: CSVGAVNTGELFF.

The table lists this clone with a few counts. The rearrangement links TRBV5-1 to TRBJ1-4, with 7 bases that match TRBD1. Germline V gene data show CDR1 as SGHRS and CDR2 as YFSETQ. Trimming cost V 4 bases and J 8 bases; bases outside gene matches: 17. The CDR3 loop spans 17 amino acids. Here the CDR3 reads CASSAGTDLGAGEKLFF. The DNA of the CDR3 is TGCGCCAGCAGCGCCGGGACAGACCTTGGGGCTGGCGAAAAACTGTTTTTT.

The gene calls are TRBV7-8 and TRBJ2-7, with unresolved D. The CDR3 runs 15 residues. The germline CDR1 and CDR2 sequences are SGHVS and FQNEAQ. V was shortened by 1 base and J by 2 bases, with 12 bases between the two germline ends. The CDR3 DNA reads TGTGCCAGCAGCTTAGATGCCCATACTACCTACGAGCAGTACTTC. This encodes CASSLDAHTTYEQYF.

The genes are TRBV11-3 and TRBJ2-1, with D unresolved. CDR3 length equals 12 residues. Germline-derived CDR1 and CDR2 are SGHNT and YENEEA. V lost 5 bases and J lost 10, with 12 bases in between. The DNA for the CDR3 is TGTGCCAGCAGCCCCGTCGGAGTAGAGCAGTTCTTC. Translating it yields CASSPVGVEQFF.